This entry is about one T cell receptor (beta chain). Its target is not known. The data were taken from a study of T cells in Graves' hyperthyroidism and ophthalmopathy. Overall study context: It was at initial diagnosis, before any treatment, that peripheral blood was collected. The study's findings and limits: The majority of expanded thyroid clonotypes above 0.001 also appeared in blood.

Trimming left V 0 bases short and J 1 base short, with 9 bases between. Germline values: CDR1 LGHNA, CDR2 YSLEER. The CDR3 consists of 15 residues. The CDR3 regions of TCR beta were amplified from RNA transcripts. Using the HTBI primer set, a first-round RT-PCR was run on the TCR CDR3. TCRdb fed the multiplex PCR reads into MiXCR, producing one record per CDR3 protein. The sample lists about 460,000 distinct CDR3 sequences; approximately 22% were seen once. Ophthalmopathy cases met thresholds of Clinical Activity Score at least 3, NOSPECS grade at least 4 and duration under 3 months. The specimen sequenced was blood. The sequence came from a woman in her seventies with Graves' ophthalmopathy. The chain is built from TRBV4-3 and TRBJ1-2; no reliable D call. The CDR3 reads CASSQDPRNNYGYTF. In DNA form, the CDR3 reads TGCGCCAGCAGCCAAGATCCACGGAATAACTATGGCTACACCTTC.